The clone carrying this T cell receptor (beta chain) is a singleton in its sample. The sample originates from a study of response to subunit inactivated influenza vaccine. The CDR3 spans 16 residues. V lost 4 bases, J lost 6 bases, and 10 bases stayed unmatched. Germline V gene sequence: CDR1 LGHNA, CDR2 YNFKEQ. TCRdb reanalysed the RT-PCR reads using MiXCR and keeps one entry per CDR3 protein. The table includes roughly 540,000 distinct CDR3 sequences, roughly 23% detected once. In addition, the sample was reused for a study of T cells expressing NK-cell markers. Per that study: In generating TCR beta cDNA, 5'RACE template switching with UMIs was used.

The TCR originated in a man aged 45-60 years who received an inactivated influenza vaccine. The starting material was CD4+ T cells sorted from PBMCs, obtained approximately 12 days after vaccination. The chain couples TRBV4-2 to TRBJ1-1; 11 bases match TRBD1. The CDR3 coding sequence is TGTGCCAGCAGCCCTACGGCGGGGACAGGGGGTGCTGAAGCTTTCTTT. This sequence encodes CASSPTAGTGGAEAFF.